This is a list of T cell receptor beta chains from one sample in a study of blood T cell repertoires in COVID-19. Clones were sequenced by immunoSEQ multiplex PCR, and TCRdb holds only the in-frame ones, with some missing. The sample lists fewer than 200,000 clones, approximately 80% occurring once. The sequencing input was peripheral blood. Receptors were obtained from a woman between 45 and 65 years old with active or convalescent COVID-19. The CDR3 runs from the conserved cysteine through the conserved F or W. Fields, in order: J gene, clone size, V gene, CDR3 length, D gene, CDR3 protein, CDR3 DNA. The D gene is left open where the match is weak. Size is stated for part of the rows, as once, few or many counts, or as a class when the clone is expanded.

TRBJ2-7 - TRBV2 16 - CASSSSRGTVSYEQYF TGTGCCAGCAGTTCGAGCCGGGGGACGGTATCCTACGAGCAGTACTTC
TRBJ1-5 - TRBV7-9 16 TRBD1 CASSLGTGTDNQPQHF TGTGCCAGCAGCTTAGGTACGGGGACAGACAATCAGCCCCAGCATTTT
TRBJ2-7 - TRBV6-2/TRBV6-3 16 TRBD2 CASSYSSGVIEYEQYF TGTGCCAGCAGTTACTCGAGCGGGGTGATTGAGTACGAGCAGTACTTC
TRBJ2-7 - TRBV7-2 16 TRBD1 CASSLGGTGVFGEQYF TGTGCCAGCAGCTTAGGTGGGACAGGGGTTTTCGGCGAGCAGTACTTC
TRBJ1-6 - TRBV19 16 - CASSIQGFRVNSPLHF TGTGCCAGTAGTATACAGGGATTCCGTGTTAATTCACCCCTCCACTTT
TRBJ1-5 - TRBV18 14 TRBD1 CASSLTGGFEPQHF TGTGCCAGCTCATTGACAGGGGGCTTTGAGCCCCAGCATTTT
TRBJ2-7 once TRBV3-1/TRBV3-2 13 - CASSQLDGYEQYF TGTGCCAGCAGCCAACTCGACGGGTACGAGCAGTACTTC
TRBJ1-4 - TRBV20-1 11 - CSARVEEKLFF TGCAGTGCCAGGGTAGAGGAAAAACTGTTTTTT
TRBJ1-2 - TRBV15 13 TRBD1 CATSIGTGGGYTF TGTGCCACCAGCATCGGGACAGGGGGCGGCTACACCTTC
TRBJ1-5 - TRBV5-5 16 - CASSLVGTISNQPQHF TGTGCCAGCAGCTTGGTTGGGACAATTAGCAATCAGCCCCAGCATTTT
TRBJ1-2 - TRBV18 14 - CASSPGRAEYGYTF TGTGCCAGCTCACCAGGGAGGGCCGAATATGGCTACACCTTC
TRBJ1-2 - TRBV29-1 13 TRBD1 CSVLLGQKDGYTF TGCAGCGTCCTACTGGGACAGAAGGATGGCTACACCTTC
TRBJ1-2 - TRBV2 13 TRBD1 CASSAGGTYGYTF TGTGCCAGCAGTGCAGGGGGGACCTATGGCTACACCTTC
TRBJ1-6 - TRBV5-1 15 TRBD1 CASSQTGGNNSPLHF TGCGCCAGCAGCCAAACAGGGGGGAATAATTCACCCCTCCACTTT
TRBJ1-2 once TRBV6-2/TRBV6-3 16 TRBD1 CASSYPGQRSPRGYTF TGTGCCAGCAGTTACCCGGGACAGCGGTCACCAAGGGGCTACACCTTC
TRBJ1-1 - TRBV20-1 11 - CSAEGQTEAFF TGCAGTGCTGAGGGTCAGACTGAAGCTTTCTTT
TRBJ1-1 - TRBV11-2 15 - CASSLQGHLNTEAFF TGTGCCAGCAGCCTACAGGGCCACCTGAACACTGAAGCTTTCTTT
TRBJ1-4 - TRBV7-8 14 TRBD1 CASSRQGSNEKLFF TGTGCCAGCAGCCGACAGGGTTCTAATGAAAAACTGTTTTTT
TRBJ1-6 - TRBV5-1 15 TRBD1 CASTNPGQYNSPLHF TGCGCCAGCACTAACCCGGGACAGTATAATTCACCCCTCCACTTT
TRBJ1-6 - TRBV19 14 - CASSHTSYNSPLHF TGTGCCAGTAGTCACACGTCCTATAATTCACCCCTCCACTTT
TRBJ2-3 - TRBV7-7 14 - CASSRSGDTDTQYF TGTGCTAGCAGCCGGTCCGGGGACACAGATACGCAGTATTTT
TRBJ1-2 - TRBV7-8 15 TRBD1 CASSLSQGGNYGYTF TGTGCCAGCAGCTTAAGTCAGGGGGGTAACTATGGCTACACCTTC
TRBJ1-2 - TRBV23-1 16 TRBD1 CASSQWEEGGPGGYTF TGCGCCAGCAGTCAATGGGAGGAAGGGGGCCCGGGTGGCTACACCTTC
TRBJ2-3 - TRBV11-3 13 - CASSLEGSDTQYF TGTGCCAGCAGCTTAGAAGGGAGCGATACGCAGTATTTT
TRBJ2-5 - TRBV6-2/TRBV6-3 15 TRBD1 CASSPTGAQGGTQYF TGTGCCAGCAGTCCGACAGGGGCCCAAGGGGGGACCCAGTACTTC
TRBJ2-3 - TRBV19 15 TRBD1 CASTRTGARTDTQYF TGTGCCAGTACCCGGACAGGGGCCCGCACAGATACGCAGTATTTT
TRBJ2-1 - TRBV6-4 15 - CASSDSFRVGNEQFF TGTGCCAGCAGTGACTCGTTTCGTGTCGGGAATGAGCAGTTCTTC
TRBJ2-1 - TRBV3-1/TRBV3-2 14 TRBD2 CASSPGTSVREQFF TGTGCCAGCAGCCCCGGGACTAGTGTCCGTGAGCAGTTCTTC
TRBJ1-1 - TRBV19 16 TRBD1 CASSKRQGVMNTEAFF TGTGCCAGTAGTAAGAGACAGGGGGTTATGAACACTGAAGCTTTCTTT
TRBJ2-1 once TRBV18 18 TRBD1 CASSASGGAGQGNHEQFF TGTGCCAGCTCGGCATCGGGGGGAGCGGGACAGGGAAACCATGAGCAGTTCTTC
TRBJ1-1 - TRBV7-9 15 - CASSTRQALNTEAFF TGTGCCAGCAGCACAAGACAGGCTTTGAACACTGAAGCTTTCTTT
TRBJ1-6 many TRBV20-1 11 - CSATFGGALHF TGCAGTGCTACCTTTGGGGGGGCCCTCCACTTT
TRBJ1-6 few TRBV7-2 15 TRBD1 CASSFTGTDNSPLHF TGTGCCAGCAGCTTCACCGGGACAGATAATTCACCCCTCCACTTT
TRBJ2-5 once TRBV7-2 15 TRBD2 CASSLTSGRSETQYF TGTGCCAGCAGCTTGACTAGCGGGAGGTCAGAGACCCAGTACTTC
TRBJ2-1 - TRBV7-3 15 - CASSLTRTDVNEQFF TGTGCCAGCAGCTTAACCCGGACTGATGTCAATGAGCAGTTCTTC
TRBJ1-1 - TRBV7-8 16 TRBD1 CASSWGQGAMNTEAFF TGTGCCAGCAGCTGGGGACAGGGGGCCATGAACACTGAAGCTTTCTTT
TRBJ2-7 - TRBV18 16 TRBD1 CASSPLPGQGAGEQYF TGTGCCAGCTCACCTCTCCCGGGACAGGGGGCAGGAGAGCAGTACTTC
TRBJ2-2 - TRBV18 15 - CASSESQVGSGELFF TGTGCCAGCTCCGAGTCCCAGGTTGGGTCCGGGGAGCTGTTTTTT
TRBJ2-2 - TRBV6-2/TRBV6-3 15 - CASSYDGRNTGELFF TGTGCCAGCAGTTATGACGGGAGGAACACCGGGGAGCTGTTTTTT
TRBJ2-7 - TRBV27 13 - CASSTDTAYEQYF TGTGCCAGCAGTACGGACACGGCCTACGAGCAGTACTTC
TRBJ1-4 - TRBV15 15 - CATSRDKGYNEKLFF TGTGCCACCAGCAGAGATAAGGGGTATAATGAAAAACTGTTTTTT
TRBJ2-1 - TRBV3-1/TRBV3-2 15 TRBD1 CASSQGTGYSNEQFF TGTGCCAGCAGCCAAGGGACAGGCTACTCCAATGAGCAGTTCTTC
TRBJ2-6 - TRBV19 16 TRBD1 CATTGQGTSGANVLTF TGTGCCACCACAGGACAGGGGACCTCTGGGGCCAACGTCCTGACTTTC
TRBJ2-7 once TRBV27 14 - CASSLTQGTYEQYF TGTGCCAGCAGTTTAACCCAGGGTACTTACGAGCAGTACTTC
TRBJ2-2 few TRBV2 16 TRBD1 CASSDWTGGHTGELFF TGTGCCAGCAGTGATTGGACAGGGGGCCACACCGGGGAGCTGTTTTTT